The rows below give T cell receptor beta chains drawn from one sample of a study of T cell repertoires in cytomegalovirus infection. TCRdb reprocessed the reads via MiXCR and lists one record per CDR3 protein. The repertoire holds about 180,000 distinct CDR3 sequences, with approximately 15% as singletons. The sample was PBMCs. These receptors all come from a human donor in good health (CMV status not recorded). Some clones in this sample may be carry-over from other donors' samples. CDR3s include the opening cysteine and the closing phenylalanine or tryptophan. The D gene is left open where the match is weak. Expanded clones get a size class; other rows say once, few or many, or leave the size out.

J gene,D gene,V gene,clone size,CDR3 protein,CDR3 DNA
TRBJ1-5,NA,TRBV7-9,few,CASSLPSGQPQHF,TGTGCCAGCAGCCTACCATCAGGTCAGCCCCAGCATTTT
TRBJ2-7,TRBD1,TRBV7-2,many,CASSRPMGQGYEQYF,TGTGCCAGCAGCAGACCAATGGGACAGGGCTACGAGCAGTACTTC
TRBJ1-2,NA,TRBV5-1,NA,CASRNTGAHFSYGYTF,TGCGCCAGCAGAAACACCGGGGCACACTTCAGCTATGGCTACACCTTC
TRBJ2-3,NA,TRBV10-3,NA,CAISDGTASTDTQYF,TGTGCCATCAGTGATGGGACTGCTAGCACAGATACGCAGTATTTT
TRBJ2-5,TRBD1,TRBV14,many,CASSQDPARQGAWETQYF,TGTGCCAGCAGCCAAGACCCAGCTCGACAGGGGGCCTGGGAGACCCAGTACTTC
TRBJ2-1,NA,TRBV11-2,many,CASSLLPAQQFF,TGTGCCAGCAGCTTGTTACCGGCCCAGCAGTTCTTC
TRBJ2-3,NA,TRBV12-3/TRBV12-4,NA,CASNLETDTQYF,TGTGCCAGCAACCTCGAGACAGATACGCAGTATTTT
TRBJ1-1,NA,TRBV6-6,NA,CASINSAWDTEAFF,TGTGCCAGCATTAACAGTGCTTGGGACACTGAAGCTTTCTTT
TRBJ1-2,TRBD1,TRBV7-7,few,CASSLDYRGSYGYTF,TGTGCTAGCAGCTTAGACTACAGGGGGTCCTATGGCTACACCTTC
TRBJ2-5,TRBD1,TRBV29-1,NA,CSVERDSSQETQYF,TGCAGCGTTGAAAGGGACAGCAGCCAAGAGACCCAGTACTTC
TRBJ1-1,NA,TRBV4-1,few,CASSHGRNTEAFF,TGCGCCAGCAGCCACGGGCGGAACACTGAAGCTTTCTTT
TRBJ2-1,TRBD2,TRBV10-3,few,CAISSLAGVPYNEQFF,TGTGCCATCAGTTCCCTAGCGGGAGTGCCCTACAATGAGCAGTTCTTC
TRBJ1-5,NA,TRBV18,NA,CASSLRTGFDQPQHF,TGTGCCAGCTCACTGCGGACGGGATTCGATCAGCCCCAGCATTTT
TRBJ2-5,NA,TRBV7-2,many,CASSPRDGLIGTQYF,TGTGCCAGCAGCCCCCGGGACGGACTGATTGGGACCCAGTACTTC
TRBJ1-1,NA,TRBV7-9,NA,CASSPGTTLIAFF,TGTGCCAGCAGCCCCGGGACCACCCTTATAGCTTTCTTT
TRBJ1-1,TRBD1,TRBV7-2,many,CASSLARDRGYRAFF,TGTGCCAGCAGCTTAGCCCGGGACAGGGGCTATCGAGCTTTCTTT
TRBJ2-6,NA,TRBV2,many,CASSHTPGAGANVLTF,TGTGCCAGCAGTCATACTCCGGGTGCTGGGGCCAACGTCCTGACTTTC
TRBJ2-2,NA,TRBV29-1,few,CSVEVKDHGELFF,TGCAGCGTTGAGGTGAAGGATCACGGGGAGCTGTTTTTT
TRBJ1-1,NA,TRBV27,NA,CASSPGVGYTEAFF,TGTGCCAGCAGTCCCGGCGTGGGGTACACTGAAGCTTTCTTT
TRBJ1-5,NA,TRBV29-1,few,CSVSDGLSNQPQHF,TGCAGCGTTTCCGACGGATTAAGCAATCAGCCCCAGCATTTT
TRBJ2-3,TRBD2,TRBV11-2,many,CASSLGLAGDTQYF,TGTGCCAGCAGCTTGGGACTAGCGGGAGATACGCAGTATTTT
TRBJ2-1,NA,TRBV11-2,many,CASSLGPDSYNEQFF,TGTGCCAGCAGCTTGGGCCCAGACTCCTACAATGAGCAGTTCTTC
TRBJ2-2,TRBD1,TRBV6-6,few,CASYYTGAGELFF,TGTGCCAGCTACTATACAGGGGCCGGGGAGCTGTTTTTT
TRBJ1-5,NA,TRBV18,NA,CASSDASSQPQHF,TGTGCCAGCTCAGATGCCAGCAGTCAGCCCCAGCATTTT
TRBJ1-1,NA,TRBV7-8,many,CASSHNQGTEAFF,TGTGCCAGCAGCCATAACCAGGGCACTGAAGCTTTCTTT
TRBJ1-4,NA,TRBV28,few,CASSSGSIEEKLFF,TGTGCCAGCAGTTCGGGGAGCATCGAAGAAAAACTGTTTTTT
TRBJ2-4,NA,TRBV11-2,many,CASSLSSGKNIQYF,TGTGCCAGCAGCCTGTCGTCCGGGAAAAACATTCAGTACTTC
TRBJ2-1,NA,TRBV2,NA,CASSERGSLQYNEQFF,TGTGCCAGCAGTGAACGGGGGTCCTTACAGTACAATGAGCAGTTCTTC
TRBJ1-3,TRBD1,TRBV14,few,CASSQDEGTVTSGNTIYF,TGTGCCAGCAGCCAAGACGAGGGGACAGTGACTTCTGGAAACACCATATATTTT
TRBJ1-4,NA,TRBV18,many,CASSPRSAEPPRNEKLFF,TGTGCCAGCTCACCAAGATCGGCAGAGCCGCCCCGTAATGAAAAACTGTTTTTT
TRBJ2-3,TRBD2,TRBV5-1,NA,CASSLASGITDTQYF,TGCGCCAGCAGCTTAGCTAGCGGGATTACAGATACGCAGTATTTT